The rows below give T cell receptor beta chains drawn from one sample of a study of beta chain features in type 1 diabetes. The data were produced by immunoSEQ multiplex PCR, yet TCRdb's version contains in-frame clones alone and is incomplete. The table has around 500,000 clones, about an eighth seen once. The sequenced material came from naive CD4+ T cells from blood. The source is a woman under 30 in good health. Each CDR3 is given with its conserved first and last residue. A D gene is named only where the DNA matches it firmly. Not every row has a clone size; where given, it reads once, few, many or a size class.

j_gene: TRBJ2-3
abundance: few
v_gene: TRBV11-2
d_gene: -
CDR3nt: TGTGCCAGCAGCTTCGATCCAGTCTCAGATACGCAGTATTTT
CDR3aa: CASSFDPVSDTQYF

j_gene: TRBJ2-7
abundance: few
v_gene: TRBV2
d_gene: -
CDR3nt: TGTGCCACCTCAAAGGGGTCAGGGGACTACGAGCAGTACTTC
CDR3aa: CATSKGSGDYEQYF

j_gene: TRBJ2-1
abundance: few
v_gene: TRBV18
d_gene: -
CDR3nt: TGTGCCAGCTCACCCCCCATAGCTGGCGATGAGCAGTTCTTC
CDR3aa: CASSPPIAGDEQFF

j_gene: TRBJ2-1
abundance: few
v_gene: TRBV15
d_gene: -
CDR3nt: TGTGCCACCAGCAGAGATGTTGGGGGCAATGAGCAGTTCTTC
CDR3aa: CATSRDVGGNEQFF

j_gene: TRBJ1-1
abundance: -
v_gene: TRBV5-1
d_gene: -
CDR3nt: TGCGCCAGCAGCACAGACGCGAACACTGAAGCTTTCTTT
CDR3aa: CASSTDANTEAFF

j_gene: TRBJ2-3
abundance: -
v_gene: TRBV4-3
d_gene: TRBD2
CDR3nt: TGCGCCAGCAGCCCCCTCGCGGGGGACACAGATACGCAGTATTTT
CDR3aa: CASSPLAGDTDTQYF

j_gene: TRBJ1-2
abundance: few
v_gene: TRBV7-9
d_gene: -
CDR3nt: TGTGCCAGCAGCTTGGACAGCGAGTATGGCTACACCTTC
CDR3aa: CASSLDSEYGYTF

j_gene: TRBJ2-7
abundance: -
v_gene: TRBV7-2
d_gene: -
CDR3nt: TGTGCCAGCAGCCAAGGGACCTCCACATCACCCTACGAGCAGTACTTC
CDR3aa: CASSQGTSTSPYEQYF

j_gene: TRBJ2-3
abundance: few
v_gene: TRBV29-1
d_gene: -
CDR3nt: TGCAGCGTTGGTGGGGACGCAGATACGCAGTATTTT
CDR3aa: CSVGGDADTQYF

j_gene: TRBJ2-3
abundance: -
v_gene: TRBV29-1
d_gene: TRBD1
CDR3nt: TGCAGCGTTGACAGGGGGACAGATACGCAGTATTTT
CDR3aa: CSVDRGTDTQYF

j_gene: TRBJ2-1
abundance: -
v_gene: TRBV28
d_gene: TRBD2
CDR3nt: TGTGCCAGCAGACTAGCGGGGAATGAGCAGTTCTTC
CDR3aa: CASRLAGNEQFF

j_gene: TRBJ2-1
abundance: few
v_gene: TRBV6-6
d_gene: TRBD2
CDR3nt: TGTGCCACTGAGACTAGCGGGAGTTTCAATGAGCAGTTCTTC
CDR3aa: CATETSGSFNEQFF

j_gene: TRBJ2-1
abundance: many
v_gene: TRBV14
d_gene: TRBD2
CDR3nt: TGTGCCAGCAGCCCGAGGACTAGCGGGAGGTATGAGCAGTTCTTC
CDR3aa: CASSPRTSGRYEQFF

j_gene: TRBJ2-3
abundance: -
v_gene: TRBV9
d_gene: -
CDR3nt: TGTGCCAGCAGCGTATCCGGCACAGATACGCAGTATTTT
CDR3aa: CASSVSGTDTQYF

j_gene: TRBJ1-2
abundance: -
v_gene: TRBV30
d_gene: -
CDR3nt: TGTGCCTGGAGTACCCCGAGGGGCGGCGACTATGGCTACACCTTC
CDR3aa: CAWSTPRGGDYGYTF

j_gene: TRBJ2-7
abundance: few
v_gene: TRBV7-3
d_gene: TRBD1
CDR3nt: TGTGCCAGCAGCTCAGGGACAGCGTCCGAGCAGTACTTC
CDR3aa: CASSSGTASEQYF